This T cell receptor (beta chain) was obtained from a study of blood T cell repertoires in COVID-19. Study summary: Whether acute or convalescent, the COVID-19 samples came from the United States, Italy and Spain.

Produced via immunoSEQ multiplex PCR; TCRdb's table is partial and in-frame only. The data contain about 160,000 clones, around 83% of them seen just once; the ten biggest clones take up under 15%. In its sample, this clone was seen a few times. Germline lookup yields CDR1 SGDLS and CDR2 YYNGEE. Losses at the gene ends were 4 bases for V and 0 bases for J; bases not matched to a gene: 2. This CDR3 spans 15 amino acids. The clonotype comes from a man between 65 and 85 years old who had recovered from COVID-19. This chain connects TRBV9 to TRBJ1-5; 9 bases map to TRBD1. What was sequenced was peripheral blood. The CDR3 loop is CASSLGQGSNQPQHF. The DNA of the CDR3 is TGTGCCAGCAGCCTGGGACAGGGTAGCAATCAGCCCCAGCATTTT.